This TCR beta chain was observed in a study of blood T cell repertoires in COVID-19 (dated by TCRdb to the early 2020s). Turning to the overall study: The collaborator samples originated in the United States, Italy and Spain and spanned the acute and convalescent phases of COVID-19. The material from the prospective study consisted of cDNA or gDNA derived from T cells, B-cell-depleted T cells, or PBMCs. Subjects who had been exposed to COVID-19, were actively infected with it, or had recovered from it provided the deeply sampled blood TCRbeta repertoires that made up the dataset. The repertoires were released in a freely available public database meant as a resource for research on the immune response to SARS-CoV-2. Samples came from the ongoing ImmuneRACE study (first 160 participants) plus 1,254 subjects from 6 global collaborators. Nearly every sample came with metadata listing a de-identified subject ID, COVID-19 status, age in years and sex. Where available, HLA class I and class II types were obtained from metadata supplied by the sample provider rather than from assay-based typing.

The germline V gene gives CDR1 as MNHEY and CDR2 as SVGAGI. V and J lose 8 bases and 2 bases, and a span of 16 bases separates them. From the cysteine up to the phenylalanine, the CDR3 has a length of 15 residues. Of all the DNA, just the CDR3 is kept, 45 bases in frame from base 1. Participants in the prospective study were aged roughly 18 to 100 years, lived in approximately 26 United States geographic areas, and enrolled through a virtual design. In the prospective study, cohorts were assigned on the basis of participant-reported clinical history obtained from a screening survey and a study questionnaire. Recovered participants in ImmuneRACE Cohort 3 were defined by two consecutive negative NP/OP PCR tests, clearance by a healthcare professional, or resolution of symptoms. Mobile phlebotomists in the prospective study collected whole blood, serum and a nasopharyngeal or oropharyngeal swab from every participant. Participants in the prospective study had the option to provide additional blood draws and questionnaires over a roughly 2-month period. Prospective study blood samples were shipped either frozen or at room temperature before DNA extraction.

Results the study describes overall, beyond this receptor: How much clinical and demographic metadata was included differed by source and by participant, and the metadata was provided uncurated.

In the case of this clone: What this receptor recognizes is not known. Base qualities are not provided; no much larger clone lies one nucleotide away.

The immunoSEQ Assay, a bias-controlled multiplex PCR, was used to amplify TCRbeta CDR3 regions from genomic DNA. The authors' pipeline ran thus. The number of nucleated cells in each sample was estimated by amplification of reference gene primers within the assay. To quantify the absolute abundance of each unique TCRbeta CDR3 rearrangement, sequence reads were collapsed and filtered. Productive Simpson clonality was computed per sample as the square root of Simpson's diversity index over productive rearrangements. TCRdb provides this immuneACCESS table in a form limited to in-frame rearrangements. Some clones are lacking; in checked studies, under half of them reflect an unresolved V gene, and why the rest are absent is not known. The V and J calls and the clone size are those of that table, but D and trimming were determined from the DNA. In this sample the table shows about 200,000 clones, about 89% of which occur a single time. The leading ten clones occupy over 7% of the sample.

Sequences were obtained from PBMCs or T cells enriched from blood (not recorded which). Here the chain combines TRBV6-5 and TRBJ1-5; no D gene call is confident. This receptor was taken from a woman between 18 and 29 years old who had recovered from COVID-19. In nucleotides, the sequence is TGTGCCAGCGTTGAGCAATCCCATCGCAATCAGCCCCAGCATTTT. This gives the protein CASVEQSHRNQPQHF.